This T cell receptor (beta chain) was recorded in a study of identical twins. Study conclusions and caveats: Insertions were reduced in abundant cord blood beta clonotypes but not in memory repertoires. Analyses of zero insertions could, in part, be confounded by invariant MAIT and iNKT cells.

This clonotype was recorded many times. Its antigen is as yet unknown. The germline V gene encodes CDR1 SGHRS and CDR2 YFSETQ. The CDR3 is made up of 14 amino acids. V trimming: 4 bases; J trimming: 2 bases; junction bases outside the gene matches: 5. No donor was unhealthy or non-Caucasian. TCRdb re-analysed the 5' RACE reads in MiXCR, keeping a single row per CDR3 protein. The sample contains around 480,000 distinct CDR3 sequences, approximately 14% of which appear only once. These same records also appear under a second study, on yellow fever vaccine responses in identical twins.

This receptor was identified in a woman aged 18 to 35 in good health. Input material: CD4+ T cells sorted from blood. The rearrangement links TRBV5-1 to TRBJ2-7, with 8 bases that match TRBD1. The CDR3 sequence: CASSIMTGAYEQYF. CDR3 DNA sequence: TGCGCCAGCAGCATTATGACAGGGGCCTACGAGCAGTACTTC.